These T cell receptor beta chains were read from a single sample in a study of CD8+CD57+ T cells in acquired aplastic anemia. TCRdb re-called the reads through MiXCR, storing one row per CDR3 protein. The repertoire holds about 150,000 distinct CDR3 sequences, with around two fifths as singletons. Sequences were obtained from sorted CD4+, CD8+, or CD8+CD57+ T cells (not recorded which) from PBMCs. The receptors derive from a human donor in good health, serving as a control. Each CDR3 is given with its conserved first and last residue. The D gene is left open where the match is weak. Size is omitted from some rows. Given values are once, few, many or a class for expanded clones.

J gene: TRBJ1-6; clone size: many; D gene: TRBD1; V gene: TRBV6-1; CDR3 DNA: TGTGCCAGCAGCCGGGACAGCTCAGGGGATTCACCCCTCCACTTT; CDR3 protein: CASSRDSSGDSPLHF
J gene: TRBJ2-1; clone size: -; D gene: TRBD2; V gene: TRBV5-4; CDR3 DNA: TGTGCCAGCAGCTTGGCCTCTCTTGGGGCGGGAGCTGGTGAGCAGTTCTTC; CDR3 protein: CASSLASLGAGAGEQFF
J gene: TRBJ2-1; clone size: -; D gene: -; V gene: TRBV2; CDR3 DNA: TGTGCCAGCTCCCCGGAAAGGGAGCAGTTCTTC; CDR3 protein: CASSPEREQFF
J gene: TRBJ1-2; clone size: -; D gene: -; V gene: TRBV20-1; CDR3 DNA: TGCAGTGCTAGAAAAGATACGGTGGGGTTTGGCTACACCTTC; CDR3 protein: CSARKDTVGFGYTF
J gene: TRBJ2-5; clone size: -; D gene: -; V gene: TRBV28; CDR3 DNA: TGTGCCAGCAGCGCCTACGGCGGCCGCGAGACCCAGTACTTC; CDR3 protein: CASSAYGGRETQYF
J gene: TRBJ1-3; clone size: -; D gene: -; V gene: TRBV29-1; CDR3 DNA: TGCAGCGTTGAAGGGATCGGAAACACCATGTATTTT; CDR3 protein: CSVEGIGNTMYF
J gene: TRBJ1-5; clone size: -; D gene: TRBD1; V gene: TRBV27; CDR3 DNA: TGTGCCAGCAGTCAAAGGACAGGAGGGAGCAATCAGCCCCAGCATTTT; CDR3 protein: CASSQRTGGSNQPQHF
J gene: TRBJ2-7; clone size: -; D gene: TRBD1; V gene: TRBV10-3; CDR3 DNA: TGTGCCAGCAACCGGAGGACAGGGGGACGCGAGCAGTACTTC; CDR3 protein: CASNRRTGGREQYF
J gene: TRBJ1-5; clone size: -; D gene: -; V gene: TRBV19; CDR3 DNA: TGTGCCAGTAGTATCGACAGGCAATCTCAGCCCCAGCATTTT; CDR3 protein: CASSIDRQSQPQHF
J gene: TRBJ1-4; clone size: few; D gene: -; V gene: TRBV7-2; CDR3 DNA: TGTGCCAGCAGCACAGGGCCGAACAAACTGTTTTTT; CDR3 protein: CASSTGPNKLFF
J gene: TRBJ2-7; clone size: many; D gene: -; V gene: TRBV10-2; CDR3 DNA: TGCGCCAGCAGTGATACTAGGGGATCCTACGAGCAGTACTTC; CDR3 protein: CASSDTRGSYEQYF
J gene: TRBJ2-5; clone size: few; D gene: -; V gene: TRBV2; CDR3 DNA: TGTGCCAGCACTACAGGGCAGGAGACCCAGTACTTC; CDR3 protein: CASTTGQETQYF
J gene: TRBJ2-1; clone size: many; D gene: -; V gene: TRBV6-1; CDR3 DNA: TGTGCCAGCAGTGAAGTAGGGGGAATCGTCTACAATGAGCAGTTCTTC; CDR3 protein: CASSEVGGIVYNEQFF
J gene: TRBJ1-6; clone size: -; D gene: -; V gene: TRBV6-1; CDR3 DNA: TGTGCCAGTAATGTACAGGGTCCTAGAAATTCACCCCTCCACTTT; CDR3 protein: CASNVQGPRNSPLHF
J gene: TRBJ1-1; clone size: -; D gene: -; V gene: TRBV24-1; CDR3 DNA: TGTGCCACCAGTGATCTTGGGACGGGGCGGGCTGAAGCTTTCTTT; CDR3 protein: CATSDLGTGRAEAFF
J gene: TRBJ1-1; clone size: -; D gene: TRBD1; V gene: TRBV9; CDR3 DNA: TGTGCCAGCAGCGTAGGACAGGGGGCCAACACTGAAGCTTTCTTT; CDR3 protein: CASSVGQGANTEAFF
J gene: TRBJ2-5; clone size: -; D gene: -; V gene: TRBV7-3; CDR3 DNA: TGTGCCAGCAGCTCTGTACCGGGTGGGACCCAGTACTTC; CDR3 protein: CASSSVPGGTQYF
J gene: TRBJ2-7; clone size: many; D gene: TRBD2; V gene: TRBV30; CDR3 DNA: TGTGCCTGGGTCCGAAGCGGGGGATTTGAGCAGTACTTC; CDR3 protein: CAWVRSGGFEQYF
J gene: TRBJ2-1; clone size: -; D gene: TRBD2; V gene: TRBV2; CDR3 DNA: TGTGCCAGCAGTGAACAGCGGGGGACCAATGAGCAGTTCTTC; CDR3 protein: CASSEQRGTNEQFF
J gene: TRBJ1-5; clone size: -; D gene: -; V gene: TRBV5-5; CDR3 DNA: TGTGCCCGCAGCTGGGACTCAACGGGGAGTCAGCCCCAGCATTTT; CDR3 protein: CARSWDSTGSQPQHF
J gene: TRBJ1-2; clone size: many; D gene: -; V gene: TRBV9; CDR3 DNA: TGTGCCAGCAGCGTAGTCGTGAACTATGGCTACACCTTC; CDR3 protein: CASSVVVNYGYTF
J gene: TRBJ2-2; clone size: few; D gene: -; V gene: TRBV2; CDR3 DNA: TGTGCCAGCAGCGGGGGTCCCCAGGGCTGTGCGAACACCGGGGAGCTGTTTTTT; CDR3 protein: CASSGGPQGCANTGELFF
J gene: TRBJ1-1; clone size: -; D gene: -; V gene: TRBV19; CDR3 DNA: TGTGCCAGTAGTATCCAGGGGCGTACTGAAGCTCTCTTC; CDR3 protein: CASSIQGRTEALF
J gene: TRBJ1-5; clone size: -; D gene: -; V gene: TRBV19; CDR3 DNA: TGTGCTGCGGGGGTGGTGAGACAGCCCCAGCATTTT; CDR3 protein: CAAGVVRQPQHF
J gene: TRBJ1-1; clone size: -; D gene: -; V gene: TRBV7-2; CDR3 DNA: TGTGCCAGCAGCCCGAATATCGCCGGGACTGAAGCTTTCTTT; CDR3 protein: CASSPNIAGTEAFF
J gene: TRBJ2-5; clone size: once; D gene: TRBD2; V gene: TRBV24-1; CDR3 DNA: TGTGCCACCAGTTGGTTAGAGCATGACCGGGAGGCCCAGTACTTC; CDR3 protein: CATSWLEHDREAQYF
J gene: TRBJ1-5; clone size: many; D gene: -; V gene: TRBV12-5; CDR3 DNA: TGTGCTAGTGGTTTGGTGCCGGACGTTAGCAATCAGCCCCAGCATTTT; CDR3 protein: CASGLVPDVSNQPQHF